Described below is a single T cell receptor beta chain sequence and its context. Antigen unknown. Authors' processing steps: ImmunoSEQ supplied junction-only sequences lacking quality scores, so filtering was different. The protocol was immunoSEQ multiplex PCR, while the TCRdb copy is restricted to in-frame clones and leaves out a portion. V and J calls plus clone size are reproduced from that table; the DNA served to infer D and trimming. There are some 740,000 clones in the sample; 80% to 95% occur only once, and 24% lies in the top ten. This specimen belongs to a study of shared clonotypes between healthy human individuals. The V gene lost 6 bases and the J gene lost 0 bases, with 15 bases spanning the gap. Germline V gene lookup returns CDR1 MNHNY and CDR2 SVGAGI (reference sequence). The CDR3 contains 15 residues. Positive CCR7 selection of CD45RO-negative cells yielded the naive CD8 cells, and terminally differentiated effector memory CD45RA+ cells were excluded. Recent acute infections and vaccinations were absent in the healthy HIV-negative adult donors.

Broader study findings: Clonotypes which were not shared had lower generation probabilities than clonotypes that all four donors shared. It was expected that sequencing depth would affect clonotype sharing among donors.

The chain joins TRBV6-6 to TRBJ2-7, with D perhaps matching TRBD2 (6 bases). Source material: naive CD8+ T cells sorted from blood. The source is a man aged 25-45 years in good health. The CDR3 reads CASSLGGGSSYEQYF. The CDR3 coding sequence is TGTGCCAGCAGCTTGGGGGGAGGAAGCTCCTACGAGCAGTACTTC.